Following are 3 T cell receptor beta chains from one sample sequenced in a study of tumor and adjacent non-tumor tissue in lung cancer. This sample's RNA came from whole unsorted tissue. TCRbeta libraries were built with three rounds of nested PCR, modified from ARM-PCR. In TCRdb, the multiplex PCR reads were re-called with MiXCR into one record per CDR3 protein. This sample has approximately 120,000 distinct CDR3 sequences, with 60% to 70% found just once. Sequencing used lung tumor tissue. The receptors were sampled from a young man with non-small cell lung cancer.

On this clonotype itself: At one end the junction does not follow the germline gene, possibly because of a read error. The J gene is TRBJ1-1, the V gene TRBV11-2, with D maybe TRBD1 (5 bases). Germline V gives CDR1 SGHAT, CDR2 FQNNGV. The CDR3 covers 15 residues. This CDR3 reads CDSSLGAGCNTEAFF. CDR3 nucleotides: TGTGACAGCAGCTTAGGGGCAGGATGTAACACTGAAGCTTTCTTT.

For this clonotype: The junction departs from the called germline gene at one end, perhaps through a read error. The rearrangement links TRBV11-3 to TRBJ2-5; 7 bases fit TRBD2. The length of the CDR3 is 15 residues. Germline V lookup: CDR1 SGHNT, CDR2 YENEEA. The CDR3 spells CAGSLEEGGQDTQYF. The DNA of the CDR3 is TGTGCCGGCAGCTTAGAAGAGGGAGGGCAAGATACCCAGTACTTC.

The chain combines TRBV12-3 or TRBV12-4 with TRBJ2-5; no clear D gene. The CDR3 consists of 14 residues. V gave up 5 bases and J gave up 1 base, with 11 bases separating them. The CDR3 DNA reads TGTGCCAGCAGTCTGCGATGGATCCAAGAGACCCAGTACTTC. Encoded protein: CASSLRWIQETQYF.